The clone carrying this T cell receptor beta chain was seen more than once but under ten times. A modified ARM-PCR protocol with three rounds of nested PCR amplified TCRbeta. In TCRdb, the multiplex PCR reads were re-called with MiXCR into one record per CDR3 protein. The sample lists 75,000 to 80,000 distinct CDR3 sequences; around 75% were seen once. The CDR3 contains 15 residues. Germline V gene data show CDR1 as SQVTM and CDR2 as ANQGSEA. The ends lost 8 bases at V and 1 base at J; junction bases unmatched: 14. This sample's RNA came from whole unsorted tissue. The entry originates in a study of tumor and adjacent non-tumor tissue in lung cancer.

Sequenced sample: lung tumor tissue. The source of this sequence is a woman between 50 and 59 years old with non-small cell lung cancer. The chain employs TRBV29-1 and TRBJ2-7; 7 bases fit TRBD1. The CDR3 nucleotides are TGCAGCATGCGAATCCGGGACAGTGAGTCCTACGAGCAGTACTTC. This sequence encodes CSMRIRDSESYEQYF.